This TCR beta chain was found in a study of blood T cell repertoires in COVID-19. The CDR3 sequence is 14 residues long. Per germline, CDR1 SQVTM and CDR2 ANQGSEA. The germline V and J ends were trimmed by 7 bases and 3 bases, with 15 bases remaining between them. Per the authors' pipeline: Nucleated cell counts were estimated from reference gene primer amplification. Measured with immunoSEQ multiplex PCR; TCRdb has only the in-frame clones, and not every one. The V and J calls and clone size are taken from that table; D and trimming were inferred from the DNA. Of 200,000 or so clones in the sample, approximately 87% were seen once.

Sequenced sample: peripheral blood. The clonotype comes from a person between 65 and 80 years old with COVID-19, enrolled during active disease. The chain is built from TRBV29-1 and TRBJ1-4; D is unclear. The CDR3 DNA reads as TGCAGCGCCGCGATGGGCGCAGCTAATGAAAAACTGTTTTTT. It yields the protein CSAAMGAANEKLFF.